This T cell receptor beta chain emerged from a study of neurological immune-mediated disorders. This clonotype was detected many times. The antigen is undetermined. General study points: The multiple sclerosis repertoire cluster was associated with no clinical or MRI feature.

Each TCR transcript was tagged with a 10-nucleotide random UMI during 5'RACE. Using its own MiXCR run on the 5' RACE reads, TCRdb lists one record per CDR3 protein. Of about 120,000 distinct CDR3 sequences listed, about 3.2% are singletons. Germline V lookup: CDR1 MNHEY, CDR2 SMNVEV (reference sequence). Between the trimmed V and J ends, which lost 9 bases and 5 bases, there was a span of 16 bases. The CDR3 is made up of 13 amino acids. The clonotype originates from a woman aged 25 to 39 with multiple sclerosis. Sequences were obtained from PBMCs. V and J are TRBV27 and TRBJ1-1; D remains ambiguous. CDR3 sequence reads: CASRLSPGTEAFF. CDR3 coding DNA: TGTGCCAGTAGACTCTCCCCAGGAACTGAAGCTTTCTTT.